Here is one T cell receptor (beta chain) with its context. Its antigen is unknown. Donors had limited-stage small-cell lung cancer and underwent surgical resection in Hangzhou, China, between about 2007 and 2021. No donor received preoperative chemotherapy or radiotherapy, or immunotherapy before or after surgery. Selected regions were macrodissected and expected to yield at least 150 ng DNA. Clones were sequenced by immunoSEQ multiplex PCR, and TCRdb holds only the in-frame ones, with some missing. Of a few thousand clones listed, approximately 76% are singletons. This entry comes from a study of T cells and copy number aberrations in small-cell lung cancer. Findings of the study overall: Tumors showed lower T-cell density, richness and clonality than adjacent lung, though density did not differ significantly.

Germline V lookup: CDR1 SGHRS, CDR2 YFSETQ. The V segment lost 4 bases and the J segment 2 bases; nucleotides outside the gene matches: 10. The CDR3 runs to 16 residues. Sequencing was done on a sample of tumor tissue. This clonotype was obtained from a man aged 60-69 years with small cell lung cancer. The J gene is TRBJ2-3, the V gene TRBV5-1, with 7 bases fitting TRBD2. The CDR3 region is CASSPRLAAYTDTQYF. CDR3 coding DNA: TGCGCCAGCAGCCCTCGACTAGCTGCCTACACAGATACGCAGTATTTT.